The rows below give T cell receptor beta chains drawn from one sample of a study of blood T cell repertoires in COVID-19. Assay: immunoSEQ multiplex PCR; the TCRdb copy retains only in-frame clones and omits some. The table records 140,000 to 150,000 clones, roughly 89% of them present only once. Specimen: peripheral blood. The receptors come from a woman in her fifties or sixties with active or convalescent COVID-19. The CDR3 runs from the conserved cysteine through the conserved F or W. The order of the fields is D gene, V gene, J gene, clone size, CDR3 protein, CDR3 DNA. The D gene is left open where the match is weak. Clone sizes are given selectively: once, few, many, or a class where the clone is expanded.

>-|TRBV6-1|TRBJ1-2|once
CASSEYVGSGYTF
TGTGCCAGCAGTGAGTATGTAGGGAGTGGCTACACCTTC
>-|TRBV20-1|TRBJ2-5|once
CSARDKETQYF
TGCAGTGCTAGAGATAAAGAGACCCAGTACTTC
>TRBD1|TRBV24-1|TRBJ1-6|-
CATSDKRQGDSPLHF
TGTGCCACCAGTGATAAAAGACAGGGAGATTCACCCCTCCACTTT
>-|TRBV7-2|TRBJ2-2|-
CASSLRAANTGELFF
TGTGCCAGCAGCTTACGTGCAGCGAACACCGGGGAGCTGTTTTTT
>TRBD1|TRBV5-1|TRBJ2-1|-
CASSLGQGANTALKFF
TGCGCCAGCAGCTTGGGGCAGGGGGCGAACACAGCCCTGAAGTTCTTC
>TRBD2|TRBV18|TRBJ2-7|-
CASSPVALTGTSGTYEQYF
TGTGCCAGCTCACCAGTGGCTCTAACGGGGACTAGCGGGACCTACGAGCAGTACTTC
>-|TRBV30|TRBJ2-7|-
CAWSVGGSRSGEQYF
TGTGCCTGGAGTGTCGGAGGGAGCAGATCGGGGGAGCAGTACTTC
>TRBD1|TRBV6-5|TRBJ1-6|-
CASGQGDSSPLHF
TGTGCCAGCGGACAGGGGGATTCGTCACCCCTCCACTTT
>TRBD1|TRBV18|TRBJ2-5|once
CASSRQTGPETQYF
TGTGCCAGCTCACGTCAGACAGGGCCAGAGACCCAGTACTTC
>-|TRBV27|TRBJ1-4|-
CASSFNAPHEEKLFF
TGTGCCAGCAGTTTCAACGCCCCACACGAAGAAAAACTGTTTTTT
>TRBD1|TRBV5-4|TRBJ1-3|-
CASSSRGKSISGNTIYF
TGTGCCAGCAGCTCCAGGGGGAAATCGATCTCTGGAAACACCATATATTTT
>TRBD1|TRBV9|TRBJ2-7|once
CASSPRDRSSYEQYF
TGTGCCAGCAGCCCGCGGGACAGGAGCTCCTACGAGCAGTACTTC
>-|TRBV5-4|TRBJ2-2|-
CASSIVAGELFF
TGTGCCAGCAGCATAGTCGCCGGGGAGCTGTTTTTT
>TRBD2|TRBV4-2|TRBJ2-2|-
CASSQGVLAGNTGELFF
TGTGCCAGCAGCCAAGGGGTACTAGCGGGTAACACCGGGGAGCTGTTTTTT
>TRBD2|TRBV6-5|TRBJ2-1|-
CASSQRESYNEQFF
TGTGCCAGCAGCCAGCGGGAGAGCTACAATGAGCAGTTCTTC
>TRBD1|TRBV18|TRBJ1-6|-
CASSPGQSSGGALHF
TGTGCCAGCTCACCGGGACAGTCTTCAGGAGGGGCCCTCCACTTT
>TRBD1|TRBV2|TRBJ1-3|-
CASSEGQGSTIYF
TGTGCCAGCAGTGAAGGACAGGGCAGCACCATATATTTT
>TRBD1|TRBV5-5|TRBJ2-6|-
CASSSWTGGSGANVLTF
TGTGCCAGCAGCTCTTGGACAGGGGGCTCTGGGGCCAACGTCCTGACTTTC
>TRBD1|TRBV5-6|TRBJ1-3|-
CASSLLAGQGGNTIYF
TGTGCCAGCAGCTTGCTAGCCGGACAGGGTGGAAACACCATATATTTT
>-|TRBV19|TRBJ2-7|-
CASSAYNEQYF
TGTGCCAGTAGCGCCTATAACGAGCAGTACTTC
>TRBD1|TRBV3-1/TRBV3-2|TRBJ2-3|-
CASSQDWDRGDTQYF
TGTGCCAGCAGCCAAGATTGGGACAGGGGAGATACGCAGTATTTT
>-|TRBV28|TRBJ1-5|-
CASRTGLNQPQHF
TGTGCCAGCAGGACAGGCCTCAATCAGCCCCAGCATTTT